The 14 T cell receptor beta chains presented below share a single source sample, sequenced in a study of blood T cell repertoires in COVID-19. TCRdb's table, derived via immunoSEQ multiplex PCR, lists solely in-frame clones and lacks some. Here the sample spans about 240,000 clones, 82% being singletons. What was sequenced was peripheral blood. Every receptor here comes from a woman aged 55-69 years with active or convalescent COVID-19.

The J gene is TRBJ2-7, the V gene TRBV7-6; D possibly corresponds to TRBD2 (6 bases). Trimming left V 5 bases short and J 3 bases short, with 11 bases between. CDR1 SGHVS and CDR2 FNYEAQ come from the germline V gene. The CDR3 consists of 13 residues. CDR3 amino acids: CASSPGLGYEQYF. CDR3 DNA sequence: TGTGCCAGCAGCCCGGGACTGGGCTACGAGCAGTACTTC. Variable domain in full (rest from reference TRBV7-6 and TRBJ2-7): GAGVSQSPRYKVTKRGQDVALRCDPISGHVSLYWYRQALGQGPEFLTYFNYEAQQDKSGLPNDRFSAERPEGSISTLTIQRTEQRDSAMYRCASSPGLGYEQYFGPGTRLTVT.

This chain uses TRBV9 with TRBJ2-6; D is perhaps TRBD2 (5 bases). Trimming left V 4 bases short and J 0 bases short, with 17 bases between. The germline gives CDR1 SGDLS, CDR2 YYNGEE. This CDR3 is 18 amino acids long. In DNA, the CDR3 is TGTGCCAGCAGCCCGGTGGACTCGCTCTTCTCTGGGGCCAACGTCCTGACTTTC. Its translation is CASSPVDSLFSGANVLTF.

This clone was recorded only once. V and J are TRBV4-1 and TRBJ1-5; D is unclear. Trimming shortened V by 1 base and J by 2 bases, and 3 bases separated the two germline ends. CDR1 MGHRA and CDR2 YSYEKL come from the germline V gene. There are 13 residues in the CDR3. CDR3 region: CASSQAGNQPQHF. CDR3 DNA: TGCGCCAGCAGCCAAGCGGGCAATCAGCCCCAGCATTTT.

The chain has TRBV5-1 and TRBJ1-1; maybe TRBD1 (5 bases). Trimming took off 6 bases at V and 5 bases at J, with 23 bases between the two ends. This CDR3 is built from 16 residues. Looked up from germline, CDR1 is SGHRS and CDR2 is YFSETQ. CDR3 DNA sequence: TGCGCCAGCAACTCCCAATTCAGGGCTAGGGTGACTGAAGCTTTCTTT. Amino acids: CASNSQFRARVTEAFF.

The chain employs TRBV4-1 and TRBJ1-3, with TRBD1 matching 7 bases. The length of the CDR3 is 16 residues. The V gene end was trimmed by 5 bases and the J gene end by 5 bases; junction bases not matched to a gene: 12. Germline CDR1 reads MGHRA; CDR2 reads YSYEKL. The DNA of the CDR3 is TGCGCCAGCAGCTCACAGGGGACTGGGGCTAGAAACACCATATATTTT. Encoded protein: CASSSQGTGARNTIYF.

The V and J genes are TRBV3-1 (or the pseudogene TRBV3-2) and TRBJ1-6, with a tentative D call TRBD1 (5 bases). V was pared by 3 bases and J by 7 bases, with 10 bases between. This CDR3 has 14 residues. CDR1 LGHDT and CDR2 YNNKEL come from the germline V gene (reference sequence). The DNA of the CDR3 is TGTGCCAGCAGCCATAGGACACTAAATTCACCCCTCCACTTT. Translation: CASSHRTLNSPLHF.

The chain carries TRBV3-1 (or the pseudogene TRBV3-2) and TRBJ1-3; TRBD1 agrees at 8 bases. The junction had 8 bases not matched to a gene; V was cut back by 4 bases and J by 0 bases. The CDR3 has 17 amino acids. The germline V gene encodes CDR1 LGHDT and CDR2 YNNKEL (reference sequence). CDR3 DNA sequence: TGTGCCAGCAGCCGAGGACAGGGAGGGCCCTCTGGAAACACCATATATTTT. This sequence encodes CASSRGQGGPSGNTIYF.

The CDR3 is CASSGSGGFTDTQYF. The CDR3 nucleotides are TGTGCCAGCAGCGGTAGCGGGGGATTCACAGATACGCAGTATTTT. The chain joins TRBV25-1 to TRBJ2-3; 9 nucleotides line up with TRBD2. V shed 6 bases, J shed 2 bases, and the junction held 6 bases outside the gene matches. Germline loops: CDR1 MGHDK, CDR2 SYGVNS. The CDR3 covers 15 residues.

This chain uses TRBV10-3 with TRBJ2-3; a possible D gene is TRBD1 (5 bases). Trimming removed 6 bases from V and 2 bases from J, with 12 bases in between. Germline V gene data show CDR1 as ENHRY and CDR2 as SYGVKD. CDR3 size: 14 residues. CDR3 sequence: CAIRMGQNTDTQYF. CDR3 DNA: TGTGCCATCAGGATGGGGCAGAACACAGATACGCAGTATTTT.

This rearrangement joins TRBV11-1 to TRBJ1-1; D may be TRBD1 (6 bases). V was cut by 5 bases and J by 5 bases, with 12 bases left in between. Germline V CDR1 and CDR2: SGHAT, FQDESV (reference sequence). The CDR3 runs to 13 residues. In nucleotides, the CDR3 is TGTGCCAGCAGCGCGACAGGTCAGACTGAAGCTTTCTTT. As protein: CASSATGQTEAFF.

The J gene is TRBJ1-1, the V gene TRBV7-9; D is undetermined. V dropped 1 base and J dropped 2 bases, with 5 bases sitting between them. The CDR3 extends over 13 amino acids. The germline V gene has CDR1 SEHNR and CDR2 FQNEAQ (reference sequence). CDR3 protein: CASSLGTNTEAFF. CDR3 in DNA: TGTGCCAGCAGCTTAGGAACTAACACTGAAGCTTTCTTT. Using reference TRBV7-9 and TRBJ1-1 for the parts outside the CDR3, the full variable domain is DTGVSQNPRHKITKRGQNVTFRCDPISEHNRLYWYRQTLGQGPEFLTYFQNEAQLEKSRLLSDRFSAERPKGSFSTLEIQRTEQGDSAMYLCASSLGTNTEAFFGQGTRLTVV.

This clone was found a few times. V usage is TRBV30 and J usage is TRBJ1-5, with a possible D match to TRBD1 (5 bases). CDR3 length: 16 residues. CDR1 is GTSNPN, CDR2 SVGIG, per germline (reference sequence). Trimming removed 0 bases from V and 9 bases from J, with 21 bases in between. In nucleotides, the CDR3 is TGTGCCTGGAGTGTATCGGGGGGGGATGGTTATTGGCCCCAGCATTTT. Translation gives CAWSVSGGDGYWPQHF.

The V gene is TRBV14, the J gene TRBJ2-2; no clear D. The CDR3 is 14 amino acids. Germline V gene lookup returns CDR1 SGHDN and CDR2 FVKESK. V was clipped by 1 base and J by 1 base, with 4 bases between them. The CDR3 reads CASSQAVNTGELFF. The CDR3 coding sequence is TGTGCCAGCAGCCAAGCCGTGAACACCGGGGAGCTGTTTTTT.

The rearrangement joins TRBV6-5 to TRBJ2-1; TRBD2 agrees at 9 bases. Looked up from germline, CDR1 is MNHEY and CDR2 is SVGAGI. The CDR3 runs 15 residues. The V and J ends lost 6 bases and 6 bases, in that order; junction bases with no gene match: 9. CDR3 amino acids: CASRSGTSRFNEQFF. CDR3 bases: TGTGCCAGCAGGTCCGGGACTAGCAGGTTCAATGAGCAGTTCTTC.